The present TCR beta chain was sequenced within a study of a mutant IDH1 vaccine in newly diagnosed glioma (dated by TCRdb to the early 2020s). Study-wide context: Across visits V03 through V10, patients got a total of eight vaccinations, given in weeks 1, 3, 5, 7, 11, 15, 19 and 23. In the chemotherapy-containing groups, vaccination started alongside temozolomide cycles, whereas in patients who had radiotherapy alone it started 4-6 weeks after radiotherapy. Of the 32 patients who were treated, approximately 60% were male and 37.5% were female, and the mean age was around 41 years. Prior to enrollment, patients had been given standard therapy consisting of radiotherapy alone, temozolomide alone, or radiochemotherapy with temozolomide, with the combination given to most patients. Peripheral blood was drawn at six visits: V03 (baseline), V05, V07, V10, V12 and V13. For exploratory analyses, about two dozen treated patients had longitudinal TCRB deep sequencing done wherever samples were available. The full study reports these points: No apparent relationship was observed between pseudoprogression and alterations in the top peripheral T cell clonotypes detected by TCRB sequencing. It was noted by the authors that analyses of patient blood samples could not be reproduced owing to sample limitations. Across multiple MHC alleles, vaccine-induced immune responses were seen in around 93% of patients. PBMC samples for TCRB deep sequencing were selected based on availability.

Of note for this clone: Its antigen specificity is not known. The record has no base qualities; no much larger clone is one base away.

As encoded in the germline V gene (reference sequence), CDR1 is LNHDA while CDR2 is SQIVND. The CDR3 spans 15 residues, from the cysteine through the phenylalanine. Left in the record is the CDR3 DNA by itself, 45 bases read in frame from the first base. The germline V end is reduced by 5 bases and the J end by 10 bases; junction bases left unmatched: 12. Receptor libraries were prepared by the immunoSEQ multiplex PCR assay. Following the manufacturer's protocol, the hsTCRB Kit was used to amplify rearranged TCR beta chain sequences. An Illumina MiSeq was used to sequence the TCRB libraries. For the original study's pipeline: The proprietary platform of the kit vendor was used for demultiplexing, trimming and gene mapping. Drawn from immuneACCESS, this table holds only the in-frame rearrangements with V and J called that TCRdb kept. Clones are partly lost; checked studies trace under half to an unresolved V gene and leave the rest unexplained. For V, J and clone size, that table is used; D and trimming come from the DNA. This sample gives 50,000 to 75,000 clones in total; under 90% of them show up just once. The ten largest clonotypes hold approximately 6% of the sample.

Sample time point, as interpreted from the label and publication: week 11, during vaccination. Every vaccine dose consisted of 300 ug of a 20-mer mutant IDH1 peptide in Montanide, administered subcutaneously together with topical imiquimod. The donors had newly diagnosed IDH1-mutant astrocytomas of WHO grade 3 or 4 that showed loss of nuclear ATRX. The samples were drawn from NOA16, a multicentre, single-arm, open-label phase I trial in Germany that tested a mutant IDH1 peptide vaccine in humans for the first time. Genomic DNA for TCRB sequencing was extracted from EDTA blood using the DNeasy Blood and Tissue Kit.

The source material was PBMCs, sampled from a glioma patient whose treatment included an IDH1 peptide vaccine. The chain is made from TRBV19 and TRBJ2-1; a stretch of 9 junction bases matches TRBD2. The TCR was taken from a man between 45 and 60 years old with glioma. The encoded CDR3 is CASSPRGLAGVEQFF. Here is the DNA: TGTGCCAGTAGTCCCCGGGGGTTAGCGGGAGTGGAGCAGTTCTTC.